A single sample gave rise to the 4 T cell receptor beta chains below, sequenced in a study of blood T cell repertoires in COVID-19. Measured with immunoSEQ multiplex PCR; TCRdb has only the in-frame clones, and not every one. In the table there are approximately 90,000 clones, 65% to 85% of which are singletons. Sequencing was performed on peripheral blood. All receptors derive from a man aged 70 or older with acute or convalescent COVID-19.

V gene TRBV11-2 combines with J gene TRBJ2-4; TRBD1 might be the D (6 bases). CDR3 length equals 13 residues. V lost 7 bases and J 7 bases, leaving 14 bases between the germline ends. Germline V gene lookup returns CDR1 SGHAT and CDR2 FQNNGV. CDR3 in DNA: TGTGCCAGCACCAAACAGGGAGCGAACATTCAGTACTTC. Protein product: CASTKQGANIQYF.

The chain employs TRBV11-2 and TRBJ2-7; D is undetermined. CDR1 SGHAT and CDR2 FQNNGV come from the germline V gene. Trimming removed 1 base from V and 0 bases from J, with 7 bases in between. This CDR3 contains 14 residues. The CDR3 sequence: CASSLAASSYEQYF. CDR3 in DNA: TGTGCCAGCAGCTTAGCCGCGAGCTCCTACGAGCAGTACTTC.

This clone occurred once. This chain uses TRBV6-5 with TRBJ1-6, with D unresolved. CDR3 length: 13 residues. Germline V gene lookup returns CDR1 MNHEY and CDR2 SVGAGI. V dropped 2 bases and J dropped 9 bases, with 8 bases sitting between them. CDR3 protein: CASSYQDTSPLHF. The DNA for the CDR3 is TGTGCCAGCAGTTACCAGGATACTTCACCCCTCCACTTT.

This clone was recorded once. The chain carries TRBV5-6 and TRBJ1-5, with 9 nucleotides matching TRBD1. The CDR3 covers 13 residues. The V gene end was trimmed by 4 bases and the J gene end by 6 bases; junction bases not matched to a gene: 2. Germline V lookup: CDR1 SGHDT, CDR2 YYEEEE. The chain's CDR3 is CASSRTGAQPQHF. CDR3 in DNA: TGTGCCAGCAGCCGGACAGGGGCTCAGCCCCAGCATTTT.